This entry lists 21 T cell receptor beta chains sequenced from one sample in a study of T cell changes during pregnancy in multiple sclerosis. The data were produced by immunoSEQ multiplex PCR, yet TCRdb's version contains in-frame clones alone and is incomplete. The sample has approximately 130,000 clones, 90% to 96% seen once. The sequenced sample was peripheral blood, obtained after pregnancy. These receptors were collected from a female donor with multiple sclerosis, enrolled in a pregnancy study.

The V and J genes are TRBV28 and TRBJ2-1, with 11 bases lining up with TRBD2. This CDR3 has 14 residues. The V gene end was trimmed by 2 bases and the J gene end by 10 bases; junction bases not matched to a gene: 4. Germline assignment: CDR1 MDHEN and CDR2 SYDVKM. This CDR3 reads CASSLTGTSGEQFF. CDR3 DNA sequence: TGTGCCAGCAGTTTAACCGGGACTAGCGGCGAGCAGTTCTTC.

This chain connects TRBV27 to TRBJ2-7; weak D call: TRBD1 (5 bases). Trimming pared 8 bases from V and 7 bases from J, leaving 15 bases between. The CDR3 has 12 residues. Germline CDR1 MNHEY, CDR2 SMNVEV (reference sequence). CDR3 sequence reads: CASGQGSQEQYF. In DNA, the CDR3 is TGTGCCAGCGGCCAGGGATCTCAAGAGCAGTACTTC.

The chain's CDR3 is CASAEGQGGAYEQYF. The DNA of the CDR3 is TGCGCCAGCGCCGAGGGACAGGGAGGAGCCTACGAGCAGTACTTC. The V call is TRBV5-1, the J call TRBJ2-7, with TRBD1 matching over 9 bases. Germline lookup yields CDR1 SGHRS and CDR2 YFSETQ. This CDR3 region has 15 residues. V lost 7 bases to trimming and J lost 2 bases; unmatched junction nucleotides: 10.

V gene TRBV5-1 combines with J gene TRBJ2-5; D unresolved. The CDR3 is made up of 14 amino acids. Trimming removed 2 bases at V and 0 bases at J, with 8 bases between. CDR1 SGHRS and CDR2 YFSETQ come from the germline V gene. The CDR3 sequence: CASSFKQHQETQYF. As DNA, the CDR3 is TGCGCCAGCAGCTTCAAACAGCACCAAGAGACCCAGTACTTC. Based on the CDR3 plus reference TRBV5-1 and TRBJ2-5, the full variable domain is KAGVTQTPRYLIKTRGQQVTLSCSPISGHRSVSWYQQTPGQGLQFLFEYFSETQRNKGNFPGRFSGRQFSNSRSEMNVSTLELGDSALYLCASSFKQHQETQYFGPGTRLLVL.

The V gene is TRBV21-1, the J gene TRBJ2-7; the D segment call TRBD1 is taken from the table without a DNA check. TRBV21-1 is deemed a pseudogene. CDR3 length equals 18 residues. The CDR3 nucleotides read TGTGCCAGCAGGACCGGGACAGGGATAAGTCGAGGCCGCTACGAGCAGTACTTC. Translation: CASRTGTGISRGRYEQYF.

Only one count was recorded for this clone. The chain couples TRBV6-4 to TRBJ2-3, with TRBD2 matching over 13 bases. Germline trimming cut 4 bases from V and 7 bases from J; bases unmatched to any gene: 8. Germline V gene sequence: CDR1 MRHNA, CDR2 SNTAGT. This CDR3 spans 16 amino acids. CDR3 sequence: CASSASGTSGTNTQYF. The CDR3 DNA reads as TGTGCCAGCAGTGCTTCCGGGACTAGCGGGACGAATACGCAGTATTTT.

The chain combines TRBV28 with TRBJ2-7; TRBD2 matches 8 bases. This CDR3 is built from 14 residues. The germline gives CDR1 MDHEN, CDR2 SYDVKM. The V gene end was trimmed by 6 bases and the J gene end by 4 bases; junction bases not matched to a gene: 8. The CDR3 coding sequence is TGTGCCAGCAGCCAGGGACTAGTGGGTTACGAGCAGTACTTC. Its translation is CASSQGLVGYEQYF.

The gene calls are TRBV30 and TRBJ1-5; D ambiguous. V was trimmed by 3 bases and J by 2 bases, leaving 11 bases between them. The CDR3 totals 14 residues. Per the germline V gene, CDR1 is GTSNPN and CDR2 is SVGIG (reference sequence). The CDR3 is CAWRGGSGNQPQHF. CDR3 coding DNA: TGTGCCTGGAGGGGAGGAAGTGGCAATCAGCCCCAGCATTTT.

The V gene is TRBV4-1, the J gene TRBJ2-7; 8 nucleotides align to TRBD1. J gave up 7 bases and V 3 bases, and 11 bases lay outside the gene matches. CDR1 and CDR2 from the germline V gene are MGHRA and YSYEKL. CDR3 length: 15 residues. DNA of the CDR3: TGCGCCAGCAGCCACATTACAACAGGGGGTGATGAGCAGTACTTC. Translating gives CASSHITTGGDEQYF.

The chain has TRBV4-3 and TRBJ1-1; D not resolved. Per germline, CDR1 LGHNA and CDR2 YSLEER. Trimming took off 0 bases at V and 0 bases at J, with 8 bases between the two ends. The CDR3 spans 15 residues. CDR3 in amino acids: CASSQERSLNTEAFF. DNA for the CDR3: TGCGCCAGCAGCCAAGAGCGGTCATTGAACACTGAAGCTTTCTTT.

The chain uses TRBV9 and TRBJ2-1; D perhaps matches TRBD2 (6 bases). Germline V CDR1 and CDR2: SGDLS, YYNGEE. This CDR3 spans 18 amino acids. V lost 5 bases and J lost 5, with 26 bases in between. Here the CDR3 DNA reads TGTGCCAGCAGTGCGGGACCGGAGCTCGTTAGGGTCGACAATGAGCAGTTCTTC. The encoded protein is CASSAGPELVRVDNEQFF.

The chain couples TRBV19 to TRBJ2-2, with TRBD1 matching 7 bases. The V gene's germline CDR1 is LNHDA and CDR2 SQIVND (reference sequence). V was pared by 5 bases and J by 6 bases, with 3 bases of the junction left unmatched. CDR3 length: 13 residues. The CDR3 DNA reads TGTGCCAGTAGTGTCGACAGGGCCGGGGAGCTGTTTTTT. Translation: CASSVDRAGELFF.

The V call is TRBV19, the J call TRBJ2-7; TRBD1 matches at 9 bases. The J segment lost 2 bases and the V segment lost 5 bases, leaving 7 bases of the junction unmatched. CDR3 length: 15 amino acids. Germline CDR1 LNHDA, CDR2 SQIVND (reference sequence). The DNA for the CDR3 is TGTGCCAGTAGTGCCCGGGACAGGGACGCCTACGAGCAGTACTTC. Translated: CASSARDRDAYEQYF.

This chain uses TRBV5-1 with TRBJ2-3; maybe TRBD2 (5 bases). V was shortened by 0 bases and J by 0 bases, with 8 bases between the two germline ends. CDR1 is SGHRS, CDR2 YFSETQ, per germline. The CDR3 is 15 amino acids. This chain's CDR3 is CASSLEAGSTDTQYF. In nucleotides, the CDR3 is TGCGCCAGCAGCTTGGAGGCGGGTAGCACAGATACGCAGTATTTT. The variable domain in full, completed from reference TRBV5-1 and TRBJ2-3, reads KAGVTQTPRYLIKTRGQQVTLSCSPISGHRSVSWYQQTPGQGLQFLFEYFSETQRNKGNFPGRFSGRQFSNSRSEMNVSTLELGDSALYLCASSLEAGSTDTQYFGPGTRLTVL.

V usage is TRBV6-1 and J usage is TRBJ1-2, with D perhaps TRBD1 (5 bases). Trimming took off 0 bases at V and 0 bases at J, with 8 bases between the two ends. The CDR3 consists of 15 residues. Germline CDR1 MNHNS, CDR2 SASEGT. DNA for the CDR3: TGTGCCAGCAGTGAAGCGAGCAGGGCTAACTATGGCTACACCTTC. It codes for CASSEASRANYGYTF.

CDR3 residues: CASSRGFADTQYF. CDR3 DNA sequence: TGTGCCAGCAGTCGAGGGTTCGCAGATACGCAGTATTTT. The chain combines TRBV6-5 with TRBJ2-3; tentative D call: TRBD2 (5 bases). Trimming took off 5 bases at V and 4 bases at J, with 10 bases between the two ends. CDR1 is MNHEY, CDR2 SVGAGI, per germline. This CDR3 spans 13 amino acids.

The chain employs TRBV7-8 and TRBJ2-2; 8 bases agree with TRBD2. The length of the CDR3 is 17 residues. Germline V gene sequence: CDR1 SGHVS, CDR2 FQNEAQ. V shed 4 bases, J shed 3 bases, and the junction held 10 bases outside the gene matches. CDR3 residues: CASSSAGAGFYTGELFF. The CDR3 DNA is TGTGCCAGCAGCTCAGCGGGGGCCGGGTTCTACACCGGGGAGCTGTTTTTT.

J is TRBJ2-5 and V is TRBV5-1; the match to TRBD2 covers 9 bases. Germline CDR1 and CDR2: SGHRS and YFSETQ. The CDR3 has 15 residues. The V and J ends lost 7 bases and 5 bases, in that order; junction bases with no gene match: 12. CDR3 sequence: CASGDIAGVGETQYF. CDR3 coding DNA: TGCGCCAGCGGGGATATAGCGGGAGTCGGGGAGACCCAGTACTTC.

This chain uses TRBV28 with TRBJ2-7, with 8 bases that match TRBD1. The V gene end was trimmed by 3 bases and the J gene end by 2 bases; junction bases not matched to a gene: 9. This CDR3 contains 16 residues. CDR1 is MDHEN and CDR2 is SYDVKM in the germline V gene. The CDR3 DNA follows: TGTGCCAGCAGTTTTCATCGCGGACAGGGTACCTACGAGCAGTACTTC. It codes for CASSFHRGQGTYEQYF.

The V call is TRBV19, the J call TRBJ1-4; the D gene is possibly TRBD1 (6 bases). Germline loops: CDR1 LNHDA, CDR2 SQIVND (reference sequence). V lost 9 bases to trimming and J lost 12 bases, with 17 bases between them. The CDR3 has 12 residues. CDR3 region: CASRQGPRELFF. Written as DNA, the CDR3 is TGTGCCAGCCGCCAGGGGCCTAGGGAACTGTTTTTT.

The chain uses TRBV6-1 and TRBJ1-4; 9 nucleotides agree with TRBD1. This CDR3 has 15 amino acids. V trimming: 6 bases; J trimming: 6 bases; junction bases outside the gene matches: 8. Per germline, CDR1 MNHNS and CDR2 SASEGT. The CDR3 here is CASRRGTGYDEKLFF. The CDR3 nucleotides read TGTGCCAGCAGGCGTGGGACAGGGTATGATGAAAAACTGTTTTTT.